This is a list of T cell receptor beta chains from one sample in a study of blood T cell repertoires in COVID-19. Sequencing was performed with immunoSEQ multiplex PCR; in TCRdb, only in-frame clones are kept and a portion is missing. The sample has hundreds of thousands of clones, about 90% seen once. The material sequenced was PBMCs or T cells enriched from blood (not recorded which). All receptors come from a man younger than 40 who had been exposed to COVID-19. Each CDR3 is given without its conserved first and last residue. The order of the fields is V gene, J gene, CDR3 protein.

v_gene: TRBV30
j_gene: TRBJ2-5
CDR3aa: AWSVYQGGTQY

v_gene: TRBV6-5
j_gene: TRBJ1-5
CDR3aa: ASTWTGENQPQH

v_gene: TRBV20-1
j_gene: TRBJ1-2
CDR3aa: SARGEGGYT

v_gene: TRBV30
j_gene: TRBJ2-7
CDR3aa: AWSPEDEQY

v_gene: TRBV4-1
j_gene: TRBJ2-1
CDR3aa: ASSQVVSETEQF

v_gene: TRBV19
j_gene: TRBJ2-3
CDR3aa: ASSIDLISGGSTDTQY

v_gene: TRBV4-1
j_gene: TRBJ2-3
CDR3aa: ASSQGTSQSDTQY

v_gene: TRBV7-8
j_gene: TRBJ2-1
CDR3aa: ASSLPPSEQF

v_gene: TRBV5-1
j_gene: TRBJ2-2
CDR3aa: ASSLHGELF

v_gene: TRBV7-9
j_gene: TRBJ2-3
CDR3aa: ASSSSGGFLTDTQY

v_gene: TRBV29-1
j_gene: TRBJ1-1
CDR3aa: SVADRAYEAF

v_gene: TRBV30
j_gene: TRBJ2-2
CDR3aa: AWRAGTGGSGELF

v_gene: TRBV18
j_gene: TRBJ1-1
CDR3aa: ASCLRPGERNTEAF

v_gene: TRBV7-8
j_gene: TRBJ2-3
CDR3aa: ASSPDRWSPDTQY

v_gene: TRBV4-2
j_gene: TRBJ2-3
CDR3aa: ASSQLAGGGDTQY

v_gene: TRBV2
j_gene: TRBJ2-2
CDR3aa: ASNYRWDTGELF

v_gene: TRBV18
j_gene: TRBJ2-7
CDR3aa: ASSLGQGDNEQY

v_gene: TRBV6-1
j_gene: TRBJ1-1
CDR3aa: ASSEQGGVTEAF

v_gene: TRBV7-6
j_gene: TRBJ2-1
CDR3aa: ASSPEGGQGAKEQF

v_gene: TRBV27
j_gene: TRBJ2-5
CDR3aa: ASSSDRQETQY

v_gene: TRBV7-9
j_gene: TRBJ2-2
CDR3aa: ASSLYQATGELF

v_gene: TRBV6-5
j_gene: TRBJ2-2
CDR3aa: ASRTSWTGELF

v_gene: TRBV3-1/TRBV3-2
j_gene: TRBJ2-3
CDR3aa: ASSQAQDTQY

v_gene: TRBV7-6
j_gene: TRBJ1-1
CDR3aa: ASSSTLGGATEAF